A single sample gave rise to the 30 T cell receptor beta chains below, sequenced in a study of radiotherapy plus CTLA-4 blockade in lung cancer. Clones were read by immunoSEQ multiplex PCR, and TCRdb kept only the in-frame ones, dropping some. The sample records some 87,000 clones, about 83% being singletons. Sample: peripheral blood, taken from a patient treated with radiotherapy plus ipilimumab. These TCRs come from a human donor with non-small cell lung cancer that progressed on radiotherapy plus ipilimumab.

V is TRBV19 and J is TRBJ2-6; 7 bases are shared with TRBD1. Looked up from germline, CDR1 is LNHDA and CDR2 is SQIVND (reference sequence). The CDR3 extends over 15 amino acids. Unmatched junction bases numbered 4, after V lost 3 bases and J lost 5 bases. The CDR3 bases are TGTGCCAGTAGTATCGGGACAGCTTGGGCCAACGTCCTGACTTTC. It translates to CASSIGTAWANVLTF.

This clone appeared a single time. The V and J genes are TRBV11-2 and TRBJ1-1, with a tentative D call TRBD1 (6 bases). With 6 bases removed from V and 0 bases from J, the gap between germline ends came to 17 bases. CDR3 size: 16 residues. Germline loops: CDR1 SGHAT, CDR2 FQNNGV. CDR3 region: CASRLTGQSLNTEAFF. CDR3 nucleotides: TGTGCCAGCAGGTTGACAGGCCAGAGTTTGAACACTGAAGCTTTCTTT.

This clone was seen only a few times. V and J are TRBV15 and TRBJ2-7; 9 bases are shared with TRBD1. This CDR3 comprises 14 residues. CDR1 is LNHNV, CDR2 YYDKDF, per germline (reference sequence). J was trimmed by 6 bases and V by 6 bases; bases with no gene match: 9. The CDR3 loop is CATRRDRASVEQYF. Here the CDR3 DNA reads TGTGCCACCAGGCGGGACAGGGCGTCCGTCGAGCAGTACTTC.

The V call is TRBV19, the J call TRBJ2-6; no clear D. Trimming pared 1 base from V and 3 bases from J, leaving 1 base between. Per germline, CDR1 LNHDA and CDR2 SQIVND (reference sequence). The CDR3 has 13 residues. The CDR3 is CASSIVGANVLTF. CDR3 nucleotides: TGTGCCAGTAGTATAGTTGGGGCCAACGTCCTGACTTTC.

The V gene is TRBV18, the J gene TRBJ2-7, with D perhaps being TRBD1 or TRBD2 (6 bases each). Trimming shortened V by 3 bases and J by 1 base, and 16 bases separated the two germline ends. This CDR3 has 16 amino acids. Germline assignment: CDR1 KGHSH and CDR2 LQKENI. Written as DNA, the CDR3 is TGTGCCAGCTCACCCACACGGGGGCAGGAGTCCTACGAGCAGTACTTC. Translated, it gives CASSPTRGQESYEQYF.

A few counts support this clone. The rearrangement joins TRBV28 to TRBJ1-3, with 7 bases lining up with TRBD1. CDR1 and CDR2 from the germline V gene are MDHEN and SYDVKM. The CDR3 contains 16 residues. Losses at the gene ends were 11 bases for V and 0 bases for J; bases not matched to a gene: 13. The CDR3 is CAGSRQGTFSGNTIYF. In DNA, the CDR3 is TGTGCCGGTTCCCGACAGGGAACTTTCTCTGGAAACACCATATATTTT.

V gene TRBV6-1 combines with J gene TRBJ1-1; 9 bases line up with TRBD1. This CDR3 is built from 15 residues. The junction had 5 bases not matched to a gene; V was cut back by 6 bases and J by 0 bases. CDR1 MNHNS and CDR2 SASEGT come from the germline V gene. The DNA of the CDR3 is TGTGCCAGCAGAGCCGGGACAGGGTTGAACACTGAAGCTTTCTTT. Its protein product is CASRAGTGLNTEAFF.

V usage is TRBV28 and J usage is TRBJ1-5; possible D gene TRBD1, 6 bases. The CDR3 totals 13 residues. Trimming took 6 bases from V and 3 from J, leaving 9 bases between them. Germline V gives CDR1 MDHEN, CDR2 SYDVKM. The CDR3 DNA reads as TGTGCCAGCAGGGGGGCGGCCAATCAGCCCCAGCATTTT. As protein: CASRGAANQPQHF.

This sequence joins TRBV7-2 and TRBJ1-2; D gene uncertain. CDR1 is SGHTA and CDR2 is FQGNSA in the germline V gene. The CDR3 extends over 15 amino acids. With 5 bases removed from V and 3 bases from J, the gap between germline ends came to 16 bases. The CDR3 loop reads CASSPAAFADYGYTF. The CDR3 region has the DNA TGTGCCAGCAGCCCCGCTGCGTTTGCAGACTATGGCTACACCTTC.

The chain employs TRBV2 and TRBJ1-6; 9 bases agree with TRBD1. The CDR3 runs to 15 residues. Germline-derived CDR1 and CDR2 are SNHLY and FYNNEI. The junction had 11 bases not matched to a gene; V was cut back by 10 bases and J by 7 bases. The CDR3 region is CATWGQQGANSPLHF. For the CDR3, the DNA is TGTGCCACTTGGGGACAACAGGGGGCCAATTCACCCCTCCACTTT.

CDR3 sequence (DNA): TGTGCCAGCAGCCGCGTTGGGGGGGACCAGCCCCAGCATTTT. Its protein product is CASSRVGGDQPQHF. The genes are TRBV7-3 and TRBJ1-5; tentative D call: TRBD1 (5 bases). The CDR3 runs 14 residues. The V and J ends lost 5 bases and 7 bases respectively, with 15 bases between them. Germline V gives CDR1 SGHTA, CDR2 FQGTGA.

The chain recombines TRBV28 with TRBJ2-7; possibly TRBD1 or TRBD2 for D (7 bases each). With 0 bases removed from V and 3 bases from J, the gap between germline ends came to 21 bases. This CDR3 is 18 amino acids long. CDR1 MDHEN and CDR2 SYDVKM come from the germline V gene. The CDR3 nucleotides read TGTGCCAGCAGTTTATGGCCGTCTCAGGGGGGGTCTGGCTACGAGCAGTACTTC. Translating it yields CASSLWPSQGGSGYEQYF.

The rearrangement links TRBV30 to TRBJ1-3; maybe TRBD1 (5 bases). This CDR3 is built from 14 residues. V lost 0 bases to trimming and J lost 4 bases, with 10 bases between them. Germline-derived CDR1 and CDR2 are GTSNPN and SVGIG (reference sequence). The CDR3 reads CAWSVLGEGNTIYF. As DNA, the CDR3 is TGTGCCTGGAGTGTACTAGGGGAGGGAAACACCATATATTTT.

This clone appeared once. Other DNA sequences in this specimen translate into the identical CDR3. V is TRBV19 and J is TRBJ2-6, with TRBD1 matching over 8 bases. The CDR3 is 15 residues long. V was clipped by 5 bases and J by 2 bases; unmatched bases: 2. CDR1 is LNHDA and CDR2 is SQIVND in the germline V gene (reference sequence). This chain's CDR3 is CASSLTGAGANVLTF. Here the CDR3 DNA reads TGTGCCAGTAGTCTGACAGGGGCTGGGGCCAACGTCCTGACTTTC.

The chain is built from TRBV7-2 and TRBJ1-5, with TRBD1 as a possible D gene (5 bases). The CDR3 runs 15 residues. V was cut by 5 bases and J by 2 bases, with 13 bases left in between. CDR1 is SGHTA, CDR2 FQGNSA, per germline. CDR3 protein: CASSPQGSGNQPQHF. DNA for the CDR3: TGTGCCAGCAGCCCTCAGGGTTCGGGCAATCAGCCCCAGCATTTT.

As concerns this clone: This same CDR3 is encoded by further DNA sequences in the sample. The J gene is TRBJ1-1, the V gene TRBV29-1, with unresolved D. Between the trimmed V and J ends, which lost 4 bases and 0 bases, there was a span of 9 bases. The CDR3 runs to 13 residues. Germline values: CDR1 SQVTM, CDR2 ANQGSEA. The CDR3 protein is CSVVGRMNTEAFF. CDR3 coding DNA: TGCAGCGTTGTTGGCAGAATGAACACTGAAGCTTTCTTT. Based on the CDR3 plus reference TRBV29-1 and TRBJ1-1, the full variable domain is SAVISQKPSRDICQRGTSLTIQCQVDSQVTMMFWYRQQPGQSLTLIATANQGSEATYESGFVIDKFPISRPNLTFSTLTVSNMSPEDSSIYLCSVVGRMNTEAFFGQGTRLTVV.

The chain carries TRBV5-1 and TRBJ2-5; D may be TRBD1 (6 bases). Trimming removed 0 bases from V and 4 bases from J, with 16 bases in between. The CDR3 covers 16 residues. Germline-derived CDR1 and CDR2 are SGHRS and YFSETQ. The CDR3 DNA follows: TGCGCCAGCAGCTTGGCCTTTTTACAGGGAAGAGAGACCCAGTACTTC. Translation gives CASSLAFLQGRETQYF.

V gene TRBV18 combines with J gene TRBJ2-2, with D tentatively TRBD1 or TRBD2 (5 bases each). The CDR3 totals 15 residues. The V end was cut by 2 bases, the J end by 1 base, with 8 bases between. The germline gives CDR1 KGHSH, CDR2 LQKENI. The CDR3 DNA follows: TGTGCCAGCTCACCAGGGGACGTGAACACCGGGGAGCTGTTTTTT. This sequence encodes CASSPGDVNTGELFF. The whole variable domain, remainder taken from reference TRBV18 and TRBJ2-2, is NAGVMQNPRHLVRRRGQEARLRCSPMKGHSHVYWYRQLPEEGLKFMVYLQKENIIDESGMPKERFSAEFPKEGPSILRIQQVVRGDSAAYFCASSPGDVNTGELFFGEGSRLTVL.

CDR3 DNA: TGTGCCAGCAGCCGAGGAGGCCAGTCCGCTTCACCCCTCCACTTT. Protein sequence: CASSRGGQSASPLHF. This rearrangement joins TRBV4-2 to TRBJ1-6; D is unresolved. V shed 4 bases and J shed 9 bases, with 16 bases lying between them. The CDR3 length is 15 residues. Germline loops: CDR1 LGHNA, CDR2 YNFKEQ.

This chain uses TRBV5-4 with TRBJ1-4; a weak D match, TRBD1 (6 bases). The CDR3 is 13 amino acids. CDR1 and CDR2 (germline): SGHNT, YYREEE (reference sequence). Trimming left V 3 bases short and J 13 bases short, with 16 bases between. CDR3 DNA: TGTGCCAGCAGCTGGGACACCACTGGGGCACTGTTTTTT. It codes for CASSWDTTGALFF.

This chain uses TRBV6-1 with TRBJ2-3; TRBD1 is a possible D gene (5 bases). V was clipped by 7 bases and J by 3 bases, with 11 bases between them. In germline, CDR1 is MNHNS, CDR2 SASEGT. The length of the CDR3 is 13 residues. CDR3 in DNA: TGTGCCAGCACGAAGACAGCGACAGATACGCAGTATTTT. Residues: CASTKTATDTQYF.

This chain uses TRBV27 with TRBJ2-2, with TRBD2 identical over 8 bases. Germline V CDR1 and CDR2: MNHEY, SMNVEV (reference sequence). This CDR3 is 15 amino acids long. Trimming removed 5 bases from V and 4 bases from J; junction bases left unmatched: 6. Written as DNA, the CDR3 is TGTGCCAGCAGTCCCAGCGGGAGTGGCACCGGGGAGCTGTTTTTT. Protein sequence: CASSPSGSGTGELFF.

This clone came up once. The V gene is TRBV9, the J gene TRBJ2-1; perhaps TRBD1 as D (5 bases). The CDR3 runs 13 residues. The ends were cut back, 7 bases at V and 2 bases at J, with 10 bases in the middle. The germline V gene has CDR1 SGDLS and CDR2 YYNGEE. Here the CDR3 DNA reads TGTGCCAGCCAACAGGAGACCTACAATGAGCAGTTCTTC. Translating gives CASQQETYNEQFF.

This chain joins TRBV14 and TRBJ2-7, with D possibly called TRBD1 or TRBD2 (5 bases each). The V end lost 1 base, the J end lost 2 bases, and 15 bases lay between the germline ends. Germline V lookup: CDR1 SGHDN, CDR2 FVKESK. The CDR3 is made up of 16 amino acids. The CDR3 spells CASSQGGPGTTYEQYF. CDR3 sequence (DNA): TGTGCCAGCAGCCAAGGCGGACCGGGGACGACCTACGAGCAGTACTTC.

The chain links TRBV4-1 to TRBJ2-5, with 10 bases matching TRBD1. The length of the CDR3 is 14 residues. Germline assignment: CDR1 MGHRA and CDR2 YSYEKL. After removal of 2 bases from V and 5 bases from J, the junction contained 2 bases not matched to a gene. The CDR3 spells CASSQTDRGETQYF. In DNA, the CDR3 is TGCGCCAGCAGCCAAACGGACAGGGGGGAGACCCAGTACTTC.

The chain carries TRBV28 and TRBJ1-6, with TRBD1 matching 7 bases. This CDR3 is 17 amino acids long. Per the germline V gene, CDR1 is MDHEN and CDR2 is SYDVKM. The V segment lost 6 bases and the J segment 2 bases; nucleotides outside the gene matches: 10. The CDR3 region is CASSQGGLQTYNSPLHF. Written as DNA, the CDR3 is TGTGCCAGCAGCCAGGGGGGCCTACAGACCTATAATTCACCCCTCCACTTT.

This chain uses TRBV30 with TRBJ2-7; D is unresolved. V was cut by 7 bases and J by 5 bases, with 9 bases left in between. CDR3 length: 10 residues. Germline loops: CDR1 GTSNPN, CDR2 SVGIG (reference sequence). CDR3 DNA sequence: TGTGCCTTGGGAATGGACGAGCAGTACTTC. Translating it yields CALGMDEQYF.

To note about this clone: Other DNA sequences of this sample code for an identical CDR3. The chain combines TRBV18 with TRBJ1-1, with D possibly matching TRBD1 (6 bases). Between the trimmed V and J ends, which lost 3 bases and 1 base, there was a span of 6 bases. Germline V gives CDR1 KGHSH, CDR2 LQKENI. The CDR3 is 13 amino acids. In DNA form, the CDR3 reads TGTGCCAGCTCACCGGGACAGAACACTGAAGCTTTCTTT. Its protein is CASSPGQNTEAFF.

This clone was counted a few times. CDR3 sequence (DNA): TGTGCCAGCTCACCACCGGGACAGACTAACTATGGCTACACCTTC. Protein sequence: CASSPPGQTNYGYTF. This chain joins TRBV18 and TRBJ1-2, with 7 bases fitting TRBD1. CDR1 is KGHSH and CDR2 is LQKENI in the germline V gene. The CDR3 runs 15 residues. V shed 0 bases and J 0 bases; nucleotides not matched to a gene: 1.

This chain joins TRBV7-2 and TRBJ1-2; D gene ambiguous. This CDR3 spans 14 amino acids. V lost 5 bases and J 3 bases, leaving 13 bases between the germline ends. CDR1 SGHTA and CDR2 FQGNSA come from the germline V gene. Here the CDR3 reads CASSLNSGDYGYTF. The CDR3 DNA reads as TGTGCCAGCAGCCTCAATAGCGGCGACTATGGCTACACCTTC.